This T cell receptor (beta chain) derives from a study of T cell responses to AZD1222 COVID-19 vaccine. The germline V gene encodes CDR1 SGHAT and CDR2 FQNNGV. The CDR3 totals 19 residues. J was trimmed by 3 bases and V by 5 bases; bases with no gene match: 21. Overall study findings and caveats: The number of AZD1222 recipients seropositive at baseline was only 5 to 7.

This clone is judged medium-sized (0.01 to 0.1%). Its antigen is unidentified. Method: immunoSEQ multiplex PCR; TCRdb's copy keeps in-frame clones and lacks some. The sample includes around 100,000 clones, around 89% of them seen just once. This receptor was identified in an adult in good health. The J gene is TRBJ1-2, the V gene TRBV11-2, with 7 bases identical to TRBD1. The specimen was peripheral blood, collected on day 0 of AZD1222 vaccination. CDR3 sequence reads: CASSMHGQGGRIRDYGYTF. The CDR3 nucleotides are TGTGCCAGCAGCATGCATGGGCAGGGGGGGAGGATTAGAGACTATGGCTACACCTTC.